The source of this TCR beta chain is a study of cytomegalovirus exposure and HLA in healthy donors. The PCR ran on 60 Vbeta and 13 Jbeta primers. Profiled with immunoSEQ multiplex PCR; TCRdb holds only in-frame clones, not every one. The data contain under 200,000 clones, approximately 80% of them singletons. This clone was seen more than once but under ten times. Germline V gene lookup returns CDR1 MNHNY and CDR2 SVGAGI (reference sequence). The CDR3 is 16 amino acids. The germline V and J ends were trimmed by 4 bases and 1 base, with 16 bases remaining between them. What was sequenced was PBMCs. This TCR came from a man aged 30 to 39 in good health and CMV-seropositive. The chain couples TRBV6-6 to TRBJ1-1; D is perhaps TRBD1 (5 bases). The CDR3 is CASSFSQTEANTEAFF. Here the CDR3 DNA reads TGTGCCAGCAGTTTTTCCCAGACAGAAGCGAACACTGAAGCTTTCTTT.